The rows below give T cell receptor beta chains drawn from one sample of a study of identical twins. TCRdb re-analysed the 5' RACE reads in MiXCR, keeping a single row per CDR3 protein. The table includes 450,000 or so distinct CDR3 sequences, approximately 14% detected once. Separately, the same data were catalogued under a study of yellow fever vaccine responses in identical twins.

What was sequenced was CD4+ T cells sorted from blood. Every receptor here comes from a young woman in good health. Both conserved end residues are trimmed from each CDR3.

v_gene	len	j_gene	CDR3aa
TRBV7-2	14	TRBJ2-1	ASSLAGLAGGPDQF
TRBV15	14	TRBJ2-2	ATSRGQEKNTGELF
TRBV5-4	13	TRBJ2-5	ASSLGGQLKETQY
TRBV20-1	13	TRBJ2-1	SAKAGTGDVGEQF
TRBV5-1	13	TRBJ2-7	ASSFQGQGPYEQY
TRBV7-2	14	TRBJ2-7	ASSGGDRTGTYEQY
TRBV20-1	11	TRBJ1-2	SARDPSYWGYT
TRBV4-1	13	TRBJ2-1	ASSLLAGNYNEQF
TRBV28	12	TRBJ2-1	ASRYRDSHNEQF
TRBV12-3/TRBV12-4	13	TRBJ2-7	ASSLAAGSPGEQY
TRBV25-1	10	TRBJ2-3	ASSWTSDTQY
TRBV7-9	13	TRBJ2-3	ASSPPAGPLGTQY
TRBV6-2/TRBV6-3	9	TRBJ2-3	ASSHPGTQY
TRBV12-3/TRBV12-4	11	TRBJ2-7	ASSFKIGYEQY
TRBV3-1	11	TRBJ2-1	ASRDSIYNEQF
TRBV6-2/TRBV6-3	10	TRBJ2-1	ASRGLSGEQF
TRBV20-1	11	TRBJ2-7	SARSRALYEQY
TRBV7-2	15	TRBJ2-3	ASSQFLKVGGTDTQY
TRBV20-1	11	TRBJ2-7	SATIIQVYEQY
TRBV20-1	11	TRBJ2-1	SPREAPYNEQF
TRBV10-3	16	TRBJ2-2	AISEVSAGTGYTGELF
TRBV27	13	TRBJ2-3	ASRRGQRRGDTQY
TRBV15	14	TRBJ1-5	ATSRDAAEGNQPQH
TRBV12-3/TRBV12-4	11	TRBJ2-7	ASSAQGAREQY
TRBV12-5	14	TRBJ2-1	ASGLVVGQGYNEQF
TRBV3-1	14	TRBJ2-7	ASSQGWSGSSYEQY
TRBV20-1	13	TRBJ2-7	SARDRDSSSYEQY
TRBV5-1	12	TRBJ2-7	ASGTLAGAYEQY
TRBV7-8	14	TRBJ2-1	ASSLGRASGSIEQF
TRBV20-1	13	TRBJ1-1	SARDGDRVNTEAF
TRBV6-1	12	TRBJ2-1	ASLRRGSVNEQF
TRBV2	12	TRBJ1-6	ASSPQDRVIPLH
TRBV4-2	15	TRBJ2-5	ASSQGQGVGGQETQY
TRBV3-1	14	TRBJ2-3	ASSLLVAGGTDTQY
TRBV24-1	11	TRBJ2-5	ATRERGGETQY
TRBV7-9	14	TRBJ1-4	ASSFLRDRGSEKLF
TRBV24-1	16	TRBJ2-2	ATSDLPTGPKNTGELF
TRBV7-8	12	TRBJ2-1	ASSFRDLYNEQF
TRBV20-1	13	TRBJ2-2	SARDLQGSTGELF
TRBV6-2/TRBV6-3	15	TRBJ2-3	ASRKPGLAGVGDTQY
TRBV12-3/TRBV12-4	10	TRBJ2-3	ASKGLGDTQY
TRBV6-1	13	TRBJ2-5	ASSEVAGGPETQY
TRBV7-2	11	TRBJ2-3	ASSQTSGTAQY
TRBV6-9	14	TRBJ2-7	ASSCPGTGGSYEQY
TRBV29-1	11	TRBJ2-3	SVKTDPTDTQY